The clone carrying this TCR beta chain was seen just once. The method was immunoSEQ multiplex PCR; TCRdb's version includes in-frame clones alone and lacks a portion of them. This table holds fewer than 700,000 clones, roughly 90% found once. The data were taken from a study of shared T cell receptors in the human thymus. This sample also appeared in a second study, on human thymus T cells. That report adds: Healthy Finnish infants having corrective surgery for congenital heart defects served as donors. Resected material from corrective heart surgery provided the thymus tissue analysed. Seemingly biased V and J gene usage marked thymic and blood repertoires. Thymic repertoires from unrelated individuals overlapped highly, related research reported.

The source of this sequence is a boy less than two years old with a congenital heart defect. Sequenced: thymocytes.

The CDR3 spells CASSIKGMGYGYTF. As DNA, the CDR3 is TGTGCCAGTAGTATCAAGGGGATGGGCTATGGCTACACCTTC. The rearrangement uses TRBV19 and TRBJ1-2; the D gene is possibly TRBD1 (5 bases). The CDR3 totals 14 residues. V was shortened by 3 bases and J by 4 bases, with 12 bases between the two germline ends. Per germline, CDR1 LNHDA and CDR2 SQIVND (reference sequence). Complete variable domain (other parts from reference TRBV19 and TRBJ1-2): DGGITQSPKYLFRKEGQNVTLSCEQNLNHDAMYWYRQDPGQGLRLIYYSQIVNDFQKGDIAEGYSVSREKKESFPLTVTSAQKNPTAFYLCASSIKGMGYGYTFGSGTRLTVV.